This entry concerns a single T cell receptor beta chain. Its antigen is not identified. These data originate in a study of blood T cells in healthy people across ages. Study-level points and caveats: Researchers judged that diversity estimates from one million T cells fell short of true values. Naive CD4+ cells and diversity were both higher in long-lived donors than in aged donors.

Per sample, a minimum of 6 million PBMCs were isolated. Extraction yielded at least 5 micrograms of total RNA per sample. Using a J-beta primer mix together with a sample-barcoded 5' primer, a second PCR was run for roughly 7 to 12 cycles. In TCRdb, the 5' RACE reads were re-called with MiXCR into one record per CDR3 protein. This sample has roughly 800,000 distinct CDR3 sequences, with over 45% found just once. Sequences were obtained from blood. This receptor was taken from a man younger than 40 in good health.

CDR3 DNA sequence: TGCGCCAGCAGCTCGGGGTCAGGCACAGATACGCAGTATTTT. Encoded protein: CASSSGSGTDTQYF. This chain links TRBV5-1 with TRBJ2-3, with D perhaps TRBD2 (5 bases). The CDR3 covers 14 residues. CDR1 and CDR2 (germline): SGHRS, YFSETQ. Trimming shortened V by 3 bases and J by 1 base, and 9 bases separated the two germline ends.